The source of this TCR beta chain is a study of T cell clonality in common variable immunodeficiency. Study-level results: Compared with healthy controls, CVID subjects showed increased TCRbeta clonality, mostly in about a third.

Generated by immunoSEQ multiplex PCR, the TCRdb table keeps only in-frame clones and is missing some. This sample includes 25,000 to 35,000 clones with no singletons; its ten biggest clones take up around 4.5%. This clone was counted many times. The antigen remains undetermined. This TCR derives from a person between 18 and 75 years old in good health. Sequences were obtained from peripheral blood mononuclear cells.

The CDR3 loop reads CAWSKRSTSGRNEQFF. CDR3 DNA, as far as it was read: TGTGCCTGGAGTAAGAGGTCAACTAGCGGGAGAAATGAG. The chain has TRBV30 and TRBJ2-1; 11 bases are a match to TRBD2. The missing CDR3 end, 3 residues past where the read stops, is filled in from the germline J gene. The length of the CDR3 is 16 residues. The V and J ends lost 2 bases and 7 bases, in that order; junction bases with no gene match: 10. Germline lookup yields CDR1 GTSNPN and CDR2 SVGIG (reference sequence).